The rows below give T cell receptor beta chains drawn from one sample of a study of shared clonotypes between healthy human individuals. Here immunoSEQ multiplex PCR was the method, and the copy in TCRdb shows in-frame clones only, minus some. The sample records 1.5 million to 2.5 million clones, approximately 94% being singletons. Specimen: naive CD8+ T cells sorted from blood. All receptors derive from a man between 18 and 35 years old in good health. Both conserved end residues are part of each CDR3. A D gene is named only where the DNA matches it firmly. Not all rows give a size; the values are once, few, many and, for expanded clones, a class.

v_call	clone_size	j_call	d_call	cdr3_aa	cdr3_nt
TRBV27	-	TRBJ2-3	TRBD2	CASSLLGAGVDPDTQYF	TGTGCCAGCAGTTTATTAGGTGCGGGAGTTGATCCAGATACGCAGTATTTT
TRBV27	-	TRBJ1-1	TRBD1	CASSLGQGSGNTEAFF	TGTGCCAGCAGTTTAGGACAGGGTTCGGGCAACACTGAAGCTTTCTTT
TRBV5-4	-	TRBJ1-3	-	CASRQWGGNTIYF	TGTGCCAGCAGACAGTGGGGGGGAAACACCATATATTTT
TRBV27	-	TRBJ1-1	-	CASSLFYTVNTEAFF	TGTGCCAGCAGTTTATTTTACACGGTGAACACTGAAGCTTTCTTT
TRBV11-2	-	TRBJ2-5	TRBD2	CASSLMTSGPQETQYF	TGTGCCAGCAGCTTAATGACTAGCGGACCCCAAGAGACCCAGTACTTC
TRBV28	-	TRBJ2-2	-	CASNQQGSGAGELFF	TGTGCCAGCAACCAACAGGGAAGTGGAGCCGGGGAGCTGTTTTTT
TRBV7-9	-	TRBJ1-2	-	CASSLLQGSPYGYTF	TGTGCCAGCAGCTTATTACAGGGATCGCCCTATGGCTACACCTTC
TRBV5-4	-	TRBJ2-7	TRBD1	CASSLPGQGMHEQYF	TGTGCCAGCAGCCTACCGGGACAGGGTATGCACGAGCAGTACTTC
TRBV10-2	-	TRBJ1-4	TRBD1	CASSDFGQGAFHEKLFF	TGCGCCAGCAGTGACTTCGGACAGGGAGCGTTTCATGAAAAACTGTTTTTT
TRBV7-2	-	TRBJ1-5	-	CASSLRGGGQPQHF	TGTGCCAGCAGCTTACGTGGGGGCGGTCAGCCCCAGCATTTT
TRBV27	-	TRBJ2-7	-	CASKESGLAPYEQYF	TGTGCCAGCAAGGAATCCGGGCTAGCGCCTTACGAGCAGTACTTC
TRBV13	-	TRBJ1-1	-	CASNQLMNTEAFF	TGTGCCAGCAACCAACTCATGAACACTGAAGCTTTCTTT
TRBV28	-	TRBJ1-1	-	CASSLVGWNTEAFF	TGTGCCAGCAGTTTGGTAGGGTGGAACACTGAAGCTTTCTTT
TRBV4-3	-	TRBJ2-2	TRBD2	CASSQGVAGRDTGELFF	TGCGCCAGCAGCCAAGGGGTCGCAGGGAGGGACACCGGGGAGCTGTTTTTT
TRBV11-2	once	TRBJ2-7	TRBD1	CASSLGAGGSYEQYF	TGTGCCAGCAGCTTAGGGGCAGGGGGCTCCTACGAGCAGTACTTC
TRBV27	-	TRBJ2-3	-	CASSFPGQVDTQYF	TGTGCCAGCAGTTTTCCGGGGCAAGTAGATACGCAGTATTTT
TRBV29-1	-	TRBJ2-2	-	CSVRGTTGELFF	TGCAGCGTTAGGGGAACCACCGGGGAGCTGTTTTTT
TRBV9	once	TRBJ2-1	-	CASSEYPGGLFF	TGTGCCAGCAGCGAATATCCAGGGGGGCTGTTCTTC
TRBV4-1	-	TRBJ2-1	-	CASSQETGSGRNEQFF	TGCGCCAGCAGCCAAGAAACGGGCTCGGGGAGGAATGAGCAGTTCTTC
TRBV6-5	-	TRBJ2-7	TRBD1	CASSYSGGLSYEQYF	TGTGCCAGCAGTTACTCAGGGGGCCTCTCCTACGAGCAGTACTTC